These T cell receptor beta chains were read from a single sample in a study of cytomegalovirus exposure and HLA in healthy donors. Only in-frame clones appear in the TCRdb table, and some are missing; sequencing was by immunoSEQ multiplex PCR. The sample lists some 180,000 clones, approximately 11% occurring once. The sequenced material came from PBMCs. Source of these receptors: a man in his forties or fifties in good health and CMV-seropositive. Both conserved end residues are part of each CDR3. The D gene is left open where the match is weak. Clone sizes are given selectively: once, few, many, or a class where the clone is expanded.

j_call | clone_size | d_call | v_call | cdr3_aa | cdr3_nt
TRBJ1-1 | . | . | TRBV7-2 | CASSHYTYTEAFF | TGTGCCAGCAGCCATTACACCTACACTGAAGCTTTCTTT
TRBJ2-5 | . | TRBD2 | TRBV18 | CASSRGLAVMETQYF | TGTGCCAGCTCACGGGGACTAGCGGTTATGGAGACCCAGTACTTC
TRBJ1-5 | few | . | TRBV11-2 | CASSLKLNQPQHF | TGTGCCAGCAGCTTAAAACTAAATCAGCCCCAGCATTTT
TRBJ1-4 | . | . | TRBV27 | CASRVRGTNEKLFF | TGTGCCAGCAGGGTCCGGGGAACTAATGAAAAACTGTTTTTT
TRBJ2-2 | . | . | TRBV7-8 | CASSLGGPGNTGELFF | TGTGCCAGCAGCTTGGGGGGACCGGGGAACACCGGGGAGCTGTTTTTT
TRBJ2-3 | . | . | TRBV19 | CASSMGPDTQYF | TGTGCCAGTAGTATGGGGCCAGATACGCAGTATTTT
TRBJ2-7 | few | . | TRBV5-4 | CASSPPDWGEQYF | TGTGCCAGCAGCCCTCCGGACTGGGGCGAGCAGTACTTC
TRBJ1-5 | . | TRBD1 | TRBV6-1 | CASSAPGQGPHQPQHF | TGTGCCAGCAGTGCTCCGGGACAGGGACCCCATCAGCCCCAGCATTTT
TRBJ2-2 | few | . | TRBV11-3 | CASSLQLSSRELFF | TGTGCCAGCAGCTTGCAACTATCTTCCCGGGAGCTGTTTTTT
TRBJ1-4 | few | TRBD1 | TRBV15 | CATEGQGVGEKLFF | TGTGCCACAGAGGGGCAGGGGGTGGGGGAAAAACTGTTTTTT
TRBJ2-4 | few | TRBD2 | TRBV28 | CASSLAGGPNIQYF | TGTGCCAGCAGTCTAGCGGGGGGGCCAAACATTCAGTACTTC
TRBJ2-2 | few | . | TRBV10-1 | CASSRTVGGELFF | TGCGCCAGCAGTAGGACAGTCGGAGGGGAGCTGTTTTTT
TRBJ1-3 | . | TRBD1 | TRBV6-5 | CATRQGERGNTIYF | TGTGCCACCAGACAGGGGGAACGAGGAAACACCATATATTTT
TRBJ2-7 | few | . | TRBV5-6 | CASSLLQNYEQYF | TGTGCCAGCAGCTTGCTGCAGAACTACGAGCAGTACTTC
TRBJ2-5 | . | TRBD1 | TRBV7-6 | CASSFTGTGIVKETQYF | TGTGCCAGCAGCTTCACCGGGACAGGGATCGTAAAGGAGACCCAGTACTTC
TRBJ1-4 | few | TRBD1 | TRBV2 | CASRTGQGEKLFF | TGTGCCAGCAGGACCGGACAGGGTGAAAAACTGTTTTTT
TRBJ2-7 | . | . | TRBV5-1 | CASSLAGASYEQYF | TGCGCCAGCAGCTTGGCAGGTGCGTCCTACGAGCAGTACTTC
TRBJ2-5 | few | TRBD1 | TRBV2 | CASSDWQGEETQYF | TGTGCCAGCAGTGATTGGCAGGGGGAAGAGACCCAGTACTTC
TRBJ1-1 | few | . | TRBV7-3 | CASSSQGGTEAFF | TGTGCCAGCAGCTCCCAGGGTGGTACTGAAGCTTTCTTT
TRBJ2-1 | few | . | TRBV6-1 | CASSAAVTRRDEQFF | TGTGCCAGCAGCGCCGCGGTAACGCGGCGAGATGAGCAGTTCTTC
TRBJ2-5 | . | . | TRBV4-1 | CASSQESEMDQETQYF | TGCGCCAGCAGCCAAGAGAGTGAAATGGACCAAGAGACCCAGTACTTC
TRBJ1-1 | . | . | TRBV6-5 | CASSPERHWNTEAFF | TGTGCCAGCAGTCCCGAACGACACTGGAACACTGAAGCTTTCTTT
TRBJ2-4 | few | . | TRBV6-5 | CASGSLKNIQYF | TGTGCCAGCGGGAGTCTCAAAAACATTCAGTACTTC
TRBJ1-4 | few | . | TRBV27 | CASRGGGLANEKLFF | TGTGCCAGCCGGGGTGGGGGCCTGGCTAATGAAAAACTGTTTTTT
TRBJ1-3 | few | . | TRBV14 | CASSPSGVGNTIYF | TGTGCCAGCAGCCCATCAGGGGTCGGAAACACCATATATTTT
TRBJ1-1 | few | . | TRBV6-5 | CASSYSLRVAAEAFF | TGTGCCAGCAGTTACTCGTTGAGGGTAGCTGCTGAAGCTTTCTTT
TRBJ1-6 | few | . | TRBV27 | CASSLPPGYSPLHF | TGTGCCAGCAGTTTACCGCCGGGGTATTCACCCCTCCACTTT
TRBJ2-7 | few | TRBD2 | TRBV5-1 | CASSRGLAGEEQYF | TGCGCCAGCAGCAGGGGACTAGCGGGGGAGGAGCAGTACTTC
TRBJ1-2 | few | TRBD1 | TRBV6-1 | CATQEDRGHPGYTF | TGTGCCACCCAGGAGGACAGGGGCCATCCTGGCTACACCTTC
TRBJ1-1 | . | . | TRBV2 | CASTSVGGTNTEAFF | TGTGCCAGCACTTCCGTCGGGGGGACGAACACTGAAGCTTTCTTT
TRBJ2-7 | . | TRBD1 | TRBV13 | CASCARDRGYEQYF | TGTGCCAGTTGCGCCCGGGACAGGGGCTACGAGCAGTACTTC
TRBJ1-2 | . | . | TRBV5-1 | CASSSLIQGHDGYTF | TGCGCCAGCAGCTCACTAATACAGGGCCACGATGGCTACACCTTC
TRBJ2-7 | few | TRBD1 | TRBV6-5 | CASSAGTGAYEQYF | TGTGCCAGCAGTGCCGGGACAGGGGCCTACGAGCAGTACTTC
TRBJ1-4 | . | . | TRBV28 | CASSSGGNEKLFF | TGTGCCAGCAGTTCCGGAGGAAATGAAAAACTGTTTTTT
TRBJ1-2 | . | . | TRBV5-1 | CASSLGREGYTF | TGCGCCAGCAGCTTGGGAAGGGAGGGCTACACCTTC
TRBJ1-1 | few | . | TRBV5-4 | CASSLGDRGAFF | TGTGCCAGCAGCTTGGGAGACCGGGGGGCTTTCTTT
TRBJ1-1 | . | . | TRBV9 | CASNSNQPNTEAFF | TGTGCCAGCAACAGTAACCAACCGAACACTGAAGCTTTCTTT
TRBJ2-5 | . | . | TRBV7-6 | CASSLNRGETQYF | TGTGCCAGCAGCTTAAATCGGGGGGAGACCCAGTACTTC
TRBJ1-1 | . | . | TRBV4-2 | CASSQGATEAFF | TGTGCCAGCAGCCAGGGGGCCACTGAAGCTTTCTTT
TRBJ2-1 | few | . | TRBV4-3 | CASSQEWRNEQFF | TGCGCCAGCAGCCAAGAATGGAGAAATGAGCAGTTCTTC
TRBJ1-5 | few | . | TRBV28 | CATLQVNQPQHF | TGTGCCACCCTACAGGTCAATCAGCCCCAGCATTTT
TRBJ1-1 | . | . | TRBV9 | CASSVGSGVAFF | TGTGCCAGCAGCGTAGGTTCGGGGGTAGCTTTCTTT
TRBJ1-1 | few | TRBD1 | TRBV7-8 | CASSLFTGTGGRTEAFF | TGTGCCAGCAGCTTGTTCACCGGGACAGGGGGGAGAACTGAAGCTTTCTTT
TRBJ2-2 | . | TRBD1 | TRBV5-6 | CASSLGTGFGTGELFF | TGTGCCAGCAGCTTAGGGACAGGGTTCGGAACCGGGGAGCTGTTTTTT
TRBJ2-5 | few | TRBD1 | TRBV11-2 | CASIPSPWTGETQYF | TGTGCCAGCATCCCTTCTCCGTGGACAGGGGAGACCCAGTACTTC
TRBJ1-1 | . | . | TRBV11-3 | CASSYGAGGRITEAFF | TGTGCCAGCAGCTACGGCGCGGGGGGACGGATCACTGAAGCTTTCTTT
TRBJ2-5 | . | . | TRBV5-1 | CASSLAAGHQETQYF | TGCGCCAGCAGCTTGGCCGCGGGACACCAAGAGACCCAGTACTTC
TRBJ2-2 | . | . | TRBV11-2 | CASSPRRDSYGGELFF | TGTGCCAGCAGCCCGCGCCGGGACTCCTATGGCGGGGAGCTGTTTTTT
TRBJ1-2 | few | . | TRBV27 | CASSTGETNYGYTF | TGTGCCAGCAGTACCGGGGAGACTAACTATGGCTACACCTTC
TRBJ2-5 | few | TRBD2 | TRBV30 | CAWSSGLAHQETQYF | TGTGCCTGGAGTTCGGGACTAGCTCATCAAGAGACCCAGTACTTC
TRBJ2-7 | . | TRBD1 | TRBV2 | CASRRTGGDYEQYF | TGTGCCAGCAGGAGGACAGGGGGGGACTACGAGCAGTACTTC
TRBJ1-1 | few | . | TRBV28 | CASSSAGGANTEAFF | TGTGCCAGCAGTTCGGCGGGAGGGGCGAACACTGAAGCTTTCTTT
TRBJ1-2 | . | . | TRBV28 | CASSQYGYTF | TGTGCCAGCAGCCAATATGGCTACACCTTC
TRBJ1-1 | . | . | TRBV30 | CAWSGGANTEAFF | TGTGCCTGGAGTGGGGGCGCTAACACTGAAGCTTTCTTT
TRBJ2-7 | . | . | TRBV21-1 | CASSTTSSGGLAGLSYEQYF | TGTGCCAGCAGCACAACCTCCTCAGGGGGACTAGCGGGCCTTTCCTACGAGCAGTACTTC
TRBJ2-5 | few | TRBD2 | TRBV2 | CASMTSGGQETQYF | TGTGCCAGCATGACTAGCGGGGGCCAAGAGACCCAGTACTTC
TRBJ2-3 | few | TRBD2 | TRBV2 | CASSRTSGGTDTQYF | TGTGCCAGCAGTAGGACTAGCGGGGGCACAGATACGCAGTATTTT